This T cell receptor (beta chain) comes out of a study of T-cell memory formation after mild COVID-19. There are a few counts of this clonotype. No antigen is known for it. TCR alpha and TCR beta cDNA libraries with sample barcodes and UMIs came from 5'RACE using constant-segment primers. TCRdb passed the 5' RACE reads through MiXCR, listing each CDR3 protein once. The sample includes approximately 350,000 distinct CDR3 sequences, approximately 15% of them seen just once. V was pared by 1 base and J by 5 bases, with 1 base of the junction left unmatched. The CDR3 totals 13 residues. Study-level results: Day 37-peaking second-wave clones had unconfirmed SARS-CoV-2 specificity.

The sequenced material came from PBMCs or a T cell subset sorted from them (not recorded which). This TCR was sampled from a man in his late teens or twenties who had mild COVID-19 (a few samples of this study predate the infection). Cell type and time point are not known. The V and J genes are TRBV12-3 or TRBV12-4 and TRBJ2-5; TRBD1 matches at 7 bases. CDR3 loop: CASSLVQGETQYF. In DNA form, the CDR3 reads TGTGCCAGCAGTTTAGTACAGGGGGAGACCCAGTACTTC.